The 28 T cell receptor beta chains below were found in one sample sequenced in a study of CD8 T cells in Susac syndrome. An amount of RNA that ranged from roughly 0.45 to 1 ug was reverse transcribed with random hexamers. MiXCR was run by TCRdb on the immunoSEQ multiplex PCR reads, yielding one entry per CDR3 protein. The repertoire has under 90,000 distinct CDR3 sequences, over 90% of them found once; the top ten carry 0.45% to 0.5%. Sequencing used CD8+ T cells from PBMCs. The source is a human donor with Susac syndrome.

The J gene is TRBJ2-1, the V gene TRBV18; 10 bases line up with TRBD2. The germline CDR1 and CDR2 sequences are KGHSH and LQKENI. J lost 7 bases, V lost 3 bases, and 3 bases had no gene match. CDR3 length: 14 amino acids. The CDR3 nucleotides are TGTGCCAGCTCACCTTCTAGCGGGAGTAATGAGCAGTTCTTC. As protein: CASSPSSGSNEQFF.

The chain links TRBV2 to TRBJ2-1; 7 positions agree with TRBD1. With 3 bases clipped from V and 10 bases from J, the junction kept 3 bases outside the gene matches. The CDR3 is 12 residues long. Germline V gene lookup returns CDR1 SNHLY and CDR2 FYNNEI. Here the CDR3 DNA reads TGTGCCAGCAGTGAGGGGACAGCGGAGCAGTTCTTC. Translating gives CASSEGTAEQFF.

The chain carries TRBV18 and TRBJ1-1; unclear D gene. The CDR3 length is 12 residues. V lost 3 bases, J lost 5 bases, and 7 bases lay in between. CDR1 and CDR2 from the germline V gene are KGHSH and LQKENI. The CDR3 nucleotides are TGTGCCAGCTCACCCGCTTATACTGAAGCTTTCTTT. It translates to CASSPAYTEAFF.

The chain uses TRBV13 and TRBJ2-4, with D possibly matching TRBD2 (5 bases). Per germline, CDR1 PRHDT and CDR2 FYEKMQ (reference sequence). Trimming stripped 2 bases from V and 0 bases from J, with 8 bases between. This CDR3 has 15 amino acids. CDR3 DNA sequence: TGTGCCAGCAGCTTATATCGGGGAGCCAAAAACATTCAGTACTTC. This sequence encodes CASSLYRGAKNIQYF.

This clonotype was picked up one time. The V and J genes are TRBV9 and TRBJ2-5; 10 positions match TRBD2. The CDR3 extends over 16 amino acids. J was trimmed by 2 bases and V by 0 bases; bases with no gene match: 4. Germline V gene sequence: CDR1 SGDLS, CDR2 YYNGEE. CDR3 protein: CASSVDWTSGQETQYF. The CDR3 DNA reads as TGTGCCAGCAGCGTAGATTGGACTAGCGGTCAAGAGACCCAGTACTTC.

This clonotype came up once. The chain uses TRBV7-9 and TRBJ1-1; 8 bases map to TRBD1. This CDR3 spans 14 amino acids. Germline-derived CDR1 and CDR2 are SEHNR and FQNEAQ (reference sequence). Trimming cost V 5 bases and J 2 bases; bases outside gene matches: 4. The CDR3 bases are TGTGCCAGCAGCGAGACAGGGGAAAACACTGAAGCTTTCTTT. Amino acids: CASSETGENTEAFF. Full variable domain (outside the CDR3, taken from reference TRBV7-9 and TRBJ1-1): DTGVSQNPRHKITKRGQNVTFRCDPISEHNRLYWYRQTLGQGPEFLTYFQNEAQLEKSRLLSDRFSAERPKGSFSTLEIQRTEQGDSAMYLCASSETGENTEAFFGQGTRLTVV.

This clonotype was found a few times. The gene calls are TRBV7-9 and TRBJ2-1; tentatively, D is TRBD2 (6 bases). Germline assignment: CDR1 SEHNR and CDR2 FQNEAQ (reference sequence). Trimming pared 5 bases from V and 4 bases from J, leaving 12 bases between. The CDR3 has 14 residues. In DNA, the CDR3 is TGTGCCAGCAGCCTTGGGGGACTTTACAATGAGCAGTTCTTC. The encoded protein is CASSLGGLYNEQFF.

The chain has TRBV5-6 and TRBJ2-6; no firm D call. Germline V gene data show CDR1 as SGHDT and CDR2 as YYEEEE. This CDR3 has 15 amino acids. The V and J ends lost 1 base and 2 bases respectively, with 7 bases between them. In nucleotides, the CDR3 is TGTGCCAGCAGCTTGAGTTGGGCTGGGGCCAACGTCCTGACTTTC. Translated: CASSLSWAGANVLTF.

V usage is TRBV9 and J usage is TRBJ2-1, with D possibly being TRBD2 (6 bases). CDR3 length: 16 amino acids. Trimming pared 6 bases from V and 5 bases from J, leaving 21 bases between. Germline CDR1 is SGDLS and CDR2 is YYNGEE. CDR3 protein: CASTPGGTPRDNEQFF. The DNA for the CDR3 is TGTGCCAGCACCCCAGGAGGGACTCCGAGGGACAATGAGCAGTTCTTC.

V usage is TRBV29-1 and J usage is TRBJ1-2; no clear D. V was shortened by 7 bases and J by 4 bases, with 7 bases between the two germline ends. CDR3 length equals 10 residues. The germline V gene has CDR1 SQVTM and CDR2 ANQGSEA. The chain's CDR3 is CSALGYGYTF. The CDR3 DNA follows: TGCAGCGCGCTCGGCTATGGCTACACCTTC.

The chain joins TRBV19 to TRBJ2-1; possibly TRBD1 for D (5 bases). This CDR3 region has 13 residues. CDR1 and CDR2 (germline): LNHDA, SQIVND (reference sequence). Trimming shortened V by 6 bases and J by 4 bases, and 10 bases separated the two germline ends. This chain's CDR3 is CASRDQGYNEQFF. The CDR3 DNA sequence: TGTGCCAGTAGGGACCAGGGATACAATGAGCAGTTCTTC.

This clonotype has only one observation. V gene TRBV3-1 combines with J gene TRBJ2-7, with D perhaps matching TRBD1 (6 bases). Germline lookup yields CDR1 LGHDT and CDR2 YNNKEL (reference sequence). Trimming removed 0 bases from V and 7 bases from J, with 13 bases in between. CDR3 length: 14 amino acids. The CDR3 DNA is TGTGCCAGCAGCCAAGAAGGGGGATTGGGTGAGCAGTACTTC. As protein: CASSQEGGLGEQYF.

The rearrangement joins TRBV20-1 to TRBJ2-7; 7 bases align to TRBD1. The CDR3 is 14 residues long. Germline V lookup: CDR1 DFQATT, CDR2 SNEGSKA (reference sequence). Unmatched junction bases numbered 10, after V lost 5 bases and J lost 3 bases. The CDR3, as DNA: TGCAGTGCTCGCCCTCCGGGACAGCTCTACGAGCAGTACTTC. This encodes CSARPPGQLYEQYF.

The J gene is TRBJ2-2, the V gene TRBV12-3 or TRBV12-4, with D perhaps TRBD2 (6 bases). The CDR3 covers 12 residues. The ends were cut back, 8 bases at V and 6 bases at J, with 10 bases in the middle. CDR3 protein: CASGGEAGELFF. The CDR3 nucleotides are TGTGCCAGCGGAGGGGAGGCCGGGGAGCTGTTTTTT.

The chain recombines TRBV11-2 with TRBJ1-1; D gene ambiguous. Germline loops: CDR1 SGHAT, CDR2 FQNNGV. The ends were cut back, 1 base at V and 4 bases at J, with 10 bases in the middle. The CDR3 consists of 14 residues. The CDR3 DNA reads TGTGCCAGCAGCTTAGTAGGGTCAGCCACTGAAGCTTTCTTT. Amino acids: CASSLVGSATEAFF. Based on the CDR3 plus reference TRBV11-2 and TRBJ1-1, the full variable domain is EAGVAQSPRYKIIEKRQSVAFWCNPISGHATLYWYQQILGQGPKLLIQFQNNGVVDDSQLPKDRFSAERLKGVDSTLKIQPAKLEDSAVYLCASSLVGSATEAFFGQGTRLTVV.

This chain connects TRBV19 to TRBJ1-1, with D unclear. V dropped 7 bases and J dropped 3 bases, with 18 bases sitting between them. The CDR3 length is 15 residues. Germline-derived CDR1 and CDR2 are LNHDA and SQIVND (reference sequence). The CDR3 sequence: CASNPQVGLDTEAFF. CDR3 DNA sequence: TGTGCCAGTAATCCCCAGGTCGGGCTCGACACTGAAGCTTTCTTT. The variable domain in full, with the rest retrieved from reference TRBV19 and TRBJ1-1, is DGGITQSPKYLFRKEGQNVTLSCEQNLNHDAMYWYRQDPGQGLRLIYYSQIVNDFQKGDIAEGYSVSREKKESFPLTVTSAQKNPTAFYLCASNPQVGLDTEAFFGQGTRLTVV.

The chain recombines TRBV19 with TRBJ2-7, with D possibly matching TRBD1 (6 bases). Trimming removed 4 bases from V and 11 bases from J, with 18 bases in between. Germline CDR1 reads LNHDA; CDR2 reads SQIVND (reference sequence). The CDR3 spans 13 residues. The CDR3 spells CASSTTTNRVEYF. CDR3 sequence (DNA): TGTGCCAGTAGTACCACCACAAACAGGGTGGAGTACTTC.

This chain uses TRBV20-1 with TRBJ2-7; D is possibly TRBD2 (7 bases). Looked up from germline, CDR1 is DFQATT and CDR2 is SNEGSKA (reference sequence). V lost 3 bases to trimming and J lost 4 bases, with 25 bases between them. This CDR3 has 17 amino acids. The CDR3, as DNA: TGCAGTGCTAGGTCGGGGGGCAGCGGGGCAAGGTCTTACGAGCAGTACTTC. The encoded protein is CSARSGGSGARSYEQYF.

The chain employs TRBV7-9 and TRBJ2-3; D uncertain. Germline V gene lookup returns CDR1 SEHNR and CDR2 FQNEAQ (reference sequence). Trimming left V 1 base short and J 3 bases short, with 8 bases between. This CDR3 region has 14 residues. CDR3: CASSLEPATDTQYF. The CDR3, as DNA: TGTGCCAGCAGCTTAGAGCCGGCTACAGATACGCAGTATTTT.

CDR3 region: CASRLERNYEQYF. The DNA of the CDR3 is TGTGCCAGCAGACTTGAACGGAACTACGAGCAGTACTTC. The chain combines TRBV6-5 with TRBJ2-7; D gene uncertain. V was pared by 6 bases and J by 3 bases, with 12 bases between. CDR3 length: 13 amino acids. Germline CDR1 MNHEY, CDR2 SVGAGI.

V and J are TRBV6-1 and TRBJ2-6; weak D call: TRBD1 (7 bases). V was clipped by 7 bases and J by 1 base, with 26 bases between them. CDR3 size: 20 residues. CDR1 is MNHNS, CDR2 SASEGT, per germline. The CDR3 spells CASTPWWGDSGTSGANVLTF. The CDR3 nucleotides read TGTGCCAGCACTCCCTGGTGGGGGGACAGTGGAACTTCTGGGGCCAACGTCCTGACTTTC.

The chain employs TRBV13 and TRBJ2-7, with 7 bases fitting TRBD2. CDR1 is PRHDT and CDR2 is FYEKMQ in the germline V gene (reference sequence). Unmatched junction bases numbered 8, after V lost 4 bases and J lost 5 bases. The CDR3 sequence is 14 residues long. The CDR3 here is CASSSQLGGDEQYF. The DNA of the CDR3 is TGTGCCAGCAGCTCCCAACTGGGGGGGGACGAGCAGTACTTC.

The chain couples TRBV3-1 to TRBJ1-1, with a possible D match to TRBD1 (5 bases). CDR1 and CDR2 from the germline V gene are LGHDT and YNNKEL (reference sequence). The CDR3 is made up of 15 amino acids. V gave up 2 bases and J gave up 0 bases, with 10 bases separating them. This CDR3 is CASSQIGTVNTEAFF. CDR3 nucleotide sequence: TGTGCCAGCAGCCAAATAGGGACGGTGAACACTGAAGCTTTCTTT.

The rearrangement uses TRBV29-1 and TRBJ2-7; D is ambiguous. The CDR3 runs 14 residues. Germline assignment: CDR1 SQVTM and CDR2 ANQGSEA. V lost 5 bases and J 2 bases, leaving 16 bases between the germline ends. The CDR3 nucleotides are TGCAGCGTTTTCGAAGGTGAGGCTACCTACGAGCAGTACTTC. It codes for CSVFEGEATYEQYF.

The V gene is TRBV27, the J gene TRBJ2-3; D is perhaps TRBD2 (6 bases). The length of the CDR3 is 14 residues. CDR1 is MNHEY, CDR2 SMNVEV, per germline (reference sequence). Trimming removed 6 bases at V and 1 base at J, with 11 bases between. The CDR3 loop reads CASRPGGGTDTQYF. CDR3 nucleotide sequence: TGTGCCAGCAGGCCAGGAGGGGGCACAGATACGCAGTATTTT.

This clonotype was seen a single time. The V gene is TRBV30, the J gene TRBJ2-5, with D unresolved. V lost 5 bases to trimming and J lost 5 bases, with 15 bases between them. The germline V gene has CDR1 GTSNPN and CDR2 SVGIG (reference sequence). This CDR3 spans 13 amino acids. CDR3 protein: CAWLRALGETQYF. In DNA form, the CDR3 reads TGTGCCTGGTTAAGAGCTCTCGGGGAGACCCAGTACTTC.

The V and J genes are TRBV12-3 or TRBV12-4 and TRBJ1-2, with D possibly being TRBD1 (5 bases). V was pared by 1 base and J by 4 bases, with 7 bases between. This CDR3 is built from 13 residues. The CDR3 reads CASSLGDGYGYTF. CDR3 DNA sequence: TGTGCCAGCAGTTTAGGGGACGGCTATGGCTACACCTTC.

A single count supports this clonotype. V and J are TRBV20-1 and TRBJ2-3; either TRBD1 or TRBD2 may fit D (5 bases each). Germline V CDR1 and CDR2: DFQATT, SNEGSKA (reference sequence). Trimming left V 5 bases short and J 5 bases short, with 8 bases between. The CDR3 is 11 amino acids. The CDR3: CSADGGDTQYF. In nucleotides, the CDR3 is TGCAGTGCTGATGGGGGAGATACGCAGTATTTT.